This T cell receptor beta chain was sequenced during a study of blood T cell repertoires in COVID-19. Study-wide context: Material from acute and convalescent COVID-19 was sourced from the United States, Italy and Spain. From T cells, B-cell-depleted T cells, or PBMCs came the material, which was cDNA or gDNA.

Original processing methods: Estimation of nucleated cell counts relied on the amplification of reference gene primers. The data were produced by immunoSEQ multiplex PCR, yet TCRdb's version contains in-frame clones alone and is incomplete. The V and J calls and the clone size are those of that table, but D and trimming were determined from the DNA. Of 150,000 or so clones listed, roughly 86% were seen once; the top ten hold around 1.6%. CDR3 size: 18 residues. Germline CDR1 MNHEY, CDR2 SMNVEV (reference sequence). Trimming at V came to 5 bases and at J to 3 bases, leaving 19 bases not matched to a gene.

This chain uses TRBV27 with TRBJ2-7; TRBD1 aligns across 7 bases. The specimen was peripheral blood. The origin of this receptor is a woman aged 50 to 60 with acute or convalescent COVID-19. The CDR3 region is CASSPYLITGTVFYEQYF. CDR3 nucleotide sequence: TGTGCCAGCAGTCCCTACCTCATTACCGGGACAGTCTTCTACGAGCAGTACTTC.